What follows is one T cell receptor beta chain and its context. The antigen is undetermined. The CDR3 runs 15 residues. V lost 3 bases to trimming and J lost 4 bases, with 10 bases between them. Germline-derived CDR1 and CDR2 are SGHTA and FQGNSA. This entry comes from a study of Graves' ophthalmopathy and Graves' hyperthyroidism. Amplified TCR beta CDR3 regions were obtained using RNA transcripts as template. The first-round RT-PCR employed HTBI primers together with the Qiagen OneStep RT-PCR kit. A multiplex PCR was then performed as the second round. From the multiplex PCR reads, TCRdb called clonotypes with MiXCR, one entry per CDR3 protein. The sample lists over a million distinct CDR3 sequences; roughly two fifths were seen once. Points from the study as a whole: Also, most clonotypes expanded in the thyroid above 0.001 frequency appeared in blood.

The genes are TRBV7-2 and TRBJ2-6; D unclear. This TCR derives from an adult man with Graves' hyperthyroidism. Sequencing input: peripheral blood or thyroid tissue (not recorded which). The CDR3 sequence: CASSFGDPGANVLTF. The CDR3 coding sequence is TGTGCCAGCAGCTTTGGGGATCCAGGGGCCAACGTCCTGACTTTC.